The clone carrying this TCR beta chain was counted at least ten times. Its antigen is undetermined. The germline gene is not matched at one end of the junction; a read error may be the cause. These data belong to a study of neurological immune-mediated disorders. Findings and caveats of the study: Patients with HTLV-1-associated myelopathy had the highest level of TCR clonal expansion, whereas patients with multiple sclerosis had the lowest level, falling beneath the level found in healthy controls. None of the CDR3 amino acid sequences of expanded clones were shared across subjects, and this suggested private repertoires in all groups.

CDR1 and CDR2 from the germline V gene are MNHNS and SASEGT. The CDR3 length is 14 residues. TCRdb fed the 5' RACE reads into MiXCR, producing one record per CDR3 protein. Of 35,000 to 40,000 distinct CDR3 sequences listed, approximately 10% were seen once; the top ten hold 3% to 4.5%. The J gene is TRBJ2-7, the V gene TRBV6-1, with D perhaps being TRBD1 or TRBD2 (6 bases each). This TCR derives from a woman in her twenties or thirties with HTLV-1-associated myelopathy (HAM/TSP). The sample comprised CD4+ T cells from blood. The CDR3 is CASSEFGGSDEQYF. The CDR3 DNA is TGTGCCAGCAGTGAATTCGGGGGCTCCGACGAGCAGTACTTC.